The 15 T cell receptor beta chains listed next were all sequenced from one sample in a study of blood T cell repertoires in COVID-19. TCRdb's table, derived via immunoSEQ multiplex PCR, lists solely in-frame clones and lacks some. This table has about 140,000 clones, approximately 78% appearing once. Specimen: peripheral blood. The receptors stem from a woman older than 75 with acute or convalescent COVID-19.

This sequence joins TRBV6-5 and TRBJ2-5, with D tentatively TRBD1 (6 bases). Trimming removed 8 bases at V and 0 bases at J, with 10 bases between. This CDR3 region has 13 residues. Germline values: CDR1 MNHEY, CDR2 SVGAGI. The CDR3 protein is CASSDSHQETQYF. The CDR3 nucleotides read TGTGCCAGCTCGGACAGCCACCAAGAGACCCAGTACTTC.

The V call is TRBV7-9, the J call TRBJ1-5; the D is unclear. Germline V lookup: CDR1 SEHNR, CDR2 FQNEAQ (reference sequence). The V gene lost 4 bases and the J gene lost 9 bases, with 10 bases spanning the gap. This CDR3 region has 12 residues. The CDR3 reads CASSSTIGPQHF. CDR3 DNA sequence: TGTGCCAGCAGCTCGACAATTGGGCCCCAGCATTTT.

The V and J genes are TRBV7-9 and TRBJ2-5, with 8 bases that match TRBD1. The germline V gene encodes CDR1 SEHNR and CDR2 FQNEAQ (reference sequence). V lost 5 bases to trimming and J lost 2 bases; unmatched junction nucleotides: 4. The CDR3 has 14 amino acids. The CDR3 reads CASSVGQGQETQYF. The DNA of the CDR3 is TGTGCCAGCAGCGTAGGACAGGGACAAGAGACCCAGTACTTC. The full variable domain, with the rest looked up from reference TRBV7-9 and TRBJ2-5, is DTGVSQNPRHKITKRGQNVTFRCDPISEHNRLYWYRQTLGQGPEFLTYFQNEAQLEKSRLLSDRFSAERPKGSFSTLEIQRTEQGDSAMYLCASSVGQGQETQYFGPGTRLLVL.

This clone was recorded a few times. DNA of the CDR3: TGTGCCAGTAGTCCGCGATTCGGTGGGGCCAACGTCCTGACTTTC. It encodes CASSPRFGGANVLTF. The chain recombines TRBV19 with TRBJ2-6; D is unclear. The length of the CDR3 is 15 residues. Trimming took 5 bases from V and 3 from J, leaving 11 bases between them. The germline CDR1 and CDR2 sequences are LNHDA and SQIVND (reference sequence).

V and J are TRBV11-2 and TRBJ1-2, with 8 bases lining up with TRBD1. Germline CDR1 and CDR2: SGHAT and FQNNGV. This CDR3 region has 13 residues. Losses at the gene ends were 5 bases for V and 7 bases for J; bases not matched to a gene: 6. CDR3: CASSPDRDRGYTF. DNA of the CDR3: TGTGCCAGCAGCCCGGACAGGGATCGTGGCTACACCTTC. The full variable domain, rest sourced from reference TRBV11-2 and TRBJ1-2, is EAGVAQSPRYKIIEKRQSVAFWCNPISGHATLYWYQQILGQGPKLLIQFQNNGVVDDSQLPKDRFSAERLKGVDSTLKIQPAKLEDSAVYLCASSPDRDRGYTFGSGTRLTVV.

CDR3: CASSGSASSYNEQFF. The CDR3 nucleotides are TGCGCCAGCAGTGGCTCGGCTAGCTCCTACAATGAGCAGTTCTTC. J is TRBJ2-1 and V is TRBV10-2, with D unresolved. Trimming pared 4 bases from V and 0 bases from J, leaving 10 bases between. Looked up from germline, CDR1 is WSHSY and CDR2 is SAAADI. CDR3 length: 15 amino acids.

This clone turned up a few times. CDR3 nucleotides: TGTGCCAGCAGCTTGCCCGTCGGGGCCAACGTCCTGACTTTC. It encodes CASSLPVGANVLTF. The J gene is TRBJ2-6, the V gene TRBV5-4; D ambiguous. CDR1 is SGHNT and CDR2 is YYREEE in the germline V gene (reference sequence). The germline V and J ends were trimmed by 1 base and 4 bases, with 6 bases remaining between them. The CDR3 covers 14 residues.

The count of this clone is one. The chain employs TRBV6-2 or TRBV6-3 and TRBJ1-5; a weak D match, TRBD1 (5 bases). CDR1 is MNHEY and CDR2 is SVGEGT in the germline V gene. This CDR3 has 15 residues. The V and J ends lost 4 bases and 2 bases respectively, with 12 bases between them. This CDR3 reads CASSSGGEGNQPQHF. The CDR3 bases are TGTGCCAGCAGTTCCGGGGGAGAAGGCAATCAGCCCCAGCATTTT.

The J gene is TRBJ2-3, the V gene TRBV7-9, with 7 bases that match TRBD1. Germline trimming cut 4 bases from V and 0 bases from J; bases unmatched to any gene: 10. Germline CDR1 is SEHNR and CDR2 is FQNEAQ (reference sequence). The CDR3 contains 17 residues. CDR3 protein: CASSSHSGTASTDTQYF. The CDR3 region has the DNA TGTGCCAGCAGCTCCCACTCCGGGACAGCTAGCACAGATACGCAGTATTTT.

The chain links TRBV5-6 to TRBJ1-6; a possible D gene is TRBD1 (5 bases). Germline CDR1 reads SGHDT; CDR2 reads YYEEEE. V lost 1 base, J lost 9 bases, and 20 bases lay in between. CDR3 length: 17 amino acids. CDR3 nucleotides: TGTGCCAGCAGCTTGTATAGGGGAAGGTCCGTTTTTTCACCCCTCCACTTT. It is translated as CASSLYRGRSVFSPLHF.

The V and J genes are TRBV7-9 and TRBJ2-1; 13 nucleotides line up with TRBD2. V lost 5 bases to trimming and J lost 5 bases; unmatched junction nucleotides: 3. This CDR3 is 15 amino acids long. Germline V CDR1 and CDR2: SEHNR, FQNEAQ (reference sequence). CDR3 DNA sequence: TGTGCCAGCAGCCGACTAGCGGGAGGTGACAATGAGCAGTTCTTC. Amino acid sequence: CASSRLAGGDNEQFF.

This chain connects TRBV4-1 to TRBJ2-4; D not certain. This CDR3 spans 15 amino acids. V was cut by 2 bases and J by 4 bases, with 12 bases left in between. Germline V lookup: CDR1 MGHRA, CDR2 YSYEKL. The DNA of the CDR3 is TGCGCCAGCAGCCAACCCGTCCGTCGGAAAAACATTCAGTACTTC. Translating it yields CASSQPVRRKNIQYF.

CDR3 DNA: TGTGCCTGGAGTGTAACAGTCGCGACCCAGTACTTC. This sequence encodes CAWSVTVATQYF. The chain uses TRBV30 and TRBJ2-5; no clear D gene. The CDR3 length is 12 residues. The germline V and J ends were trimmed by 0 bases and 7 bases, with 9 bases remaining between them. Germline V CDR1 and CDR2: GTSNPN, SVGIG (reference sequence).

This chain connects TRBV7-9 to TRBJ2-3; 7 bases agree with TRBD1. The CDR3 has 15 residues. Losses at the gene ends were 5 bases for V and 5 bases for J; bases not matched to a gene: 10. The germline gives CDR1 SEHNR, CDR2 FQNEAQ (reference sequence). CDR3 region: CASSRMTGQRDTQYF. For the CDR3, the DNA is TGTGCCAGCAGCAGGATGACAGGGCAGAGAGATACGCAGTATTTT. Full variable domain (outside the CDR3, taken from reference TRBV7-9 and TRBJ2-3): DTGVSQNPRHKITKRGQNVTFRCDPISEHNRLYWYRQTLGQGPEFLTYFQNEAQLEKSRLLSDRFSAERPKGSFSTLEIQRTEQGDSAMYLCASSRMTGQRDTQYFGPGTRLTVL.

This sequence joins TRBV5-1 and TRBJ1-1, with 8 bases that match TRBD1. This CDR3 is built from 13 residues. Germline V CDR1 and CDR2: SGHRS, YFSETQ. J lost 10 bases, V lost 2 bases, and 7 bases had no gene match. CDR3 DNA sequence: TGCGCCAGCAGCTTAGGACAGGGCGTGGGAGCTTTCTTT. Encoded protein: CASSLGQGVGAFF.